The T cell receptor (beta chain) described here comes from a study of T cell changes during pregnancy in multiple sclerosis. This clone was detected only once. This CDR3 contains 17 residues. The germline V gene encodes CDR1 LGHNA and CDR2 YNFKEQ. The V segment lost 1 base and the J segment 0 bases; nucleotides outside the gene matches: 8. TCRdb's table, derived via immunoSEQ multiplex PCR, lists solely in-frame clones and lacks some. The sample holds roughly 74,000 clones; 88% are singletons and the top ten take over 3%. The sample here was peripheral blood, taken before pregnancy. The clonotype comes from a female donor with multiple sclerosis, enrolled in a pregnancy study. The V and J genes are TRBV4-2 and TRBJ2-7; TRBD2 aligns across 8 bases. The CDR3, as DNA: TGTGCCAGCAGCCAAGTAACTAGCGGTGGAAGCTCCTACGAGCAGTACTTC. Translating gives CASSQVTSGGSSYEQYF.